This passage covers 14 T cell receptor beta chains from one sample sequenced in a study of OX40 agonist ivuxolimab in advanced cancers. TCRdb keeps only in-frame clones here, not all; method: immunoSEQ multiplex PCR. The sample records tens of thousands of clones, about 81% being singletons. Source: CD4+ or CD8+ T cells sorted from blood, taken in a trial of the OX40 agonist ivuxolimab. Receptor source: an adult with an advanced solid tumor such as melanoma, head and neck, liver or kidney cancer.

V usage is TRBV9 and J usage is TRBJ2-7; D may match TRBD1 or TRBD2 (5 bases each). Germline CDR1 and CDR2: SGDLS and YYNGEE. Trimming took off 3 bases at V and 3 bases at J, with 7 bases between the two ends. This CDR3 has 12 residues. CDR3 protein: CASSGDGYEQYF. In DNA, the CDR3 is TGTGCCAGCAGCGGGGACGGCTACGAGCAGTACTTC.

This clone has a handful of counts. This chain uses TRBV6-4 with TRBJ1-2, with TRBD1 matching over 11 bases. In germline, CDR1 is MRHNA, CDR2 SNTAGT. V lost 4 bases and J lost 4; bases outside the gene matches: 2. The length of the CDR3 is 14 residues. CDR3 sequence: CASSAGTGGYGYTF. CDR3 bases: TGTGCCAGCAGTGCCGGGACAGGGGGCTATGGCTACACCTTC.

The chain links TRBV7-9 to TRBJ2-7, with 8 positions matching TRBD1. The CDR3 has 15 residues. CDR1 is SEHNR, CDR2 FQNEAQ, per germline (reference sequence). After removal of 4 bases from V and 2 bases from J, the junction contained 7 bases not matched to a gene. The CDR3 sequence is CASSSGQGRPYEQYF. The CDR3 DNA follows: TGTGCCAGCAGCTCCGGACAGGGAAGGCCCTACGAGCAGTACTTC.

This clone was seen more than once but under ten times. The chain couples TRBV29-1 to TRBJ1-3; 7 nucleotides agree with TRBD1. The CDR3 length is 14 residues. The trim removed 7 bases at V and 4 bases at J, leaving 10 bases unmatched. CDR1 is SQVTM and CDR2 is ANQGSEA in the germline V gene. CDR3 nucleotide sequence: TGCAGCGCTCTGGGACAGTTGGAGGGAAACACCATATATTTT. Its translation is CSALGQLEGNTIYF.

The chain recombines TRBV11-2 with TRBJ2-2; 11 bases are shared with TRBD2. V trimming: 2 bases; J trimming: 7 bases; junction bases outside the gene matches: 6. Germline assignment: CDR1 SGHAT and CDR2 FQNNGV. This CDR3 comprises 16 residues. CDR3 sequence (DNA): TGTGCCAGCAGCTTACTAGCGGGAGGCGTGGGCGGGGAGCTGTTTTTT. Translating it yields CASSLLAGGVGGELFF.

The CDR3 nucleotides are TGTGCCAGCAGCCAAGATAGGACTAGCACCTACAATGAGCAGTTCTTC. Residues: CASSQDRTSTYNEQFF. The V and J genes are TRBV4-2 and TRBJ2-1, with TRBD2 matching 8 bases. This CDR3 has 16 amino acids. V lost 0 bases and J lost 2; bases outside the gene matches: 3. Germline loops: CDR1 LGHNA, CDR2 YNFKEQ.

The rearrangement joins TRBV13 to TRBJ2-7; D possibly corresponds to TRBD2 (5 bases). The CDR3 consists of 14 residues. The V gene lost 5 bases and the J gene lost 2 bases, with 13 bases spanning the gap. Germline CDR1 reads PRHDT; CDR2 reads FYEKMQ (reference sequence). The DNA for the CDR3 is TGTGCCAGCAGCATCTGGACCGGGGCCTACGAGCAGTACTTC. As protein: CASSIWTGAYEQYF.

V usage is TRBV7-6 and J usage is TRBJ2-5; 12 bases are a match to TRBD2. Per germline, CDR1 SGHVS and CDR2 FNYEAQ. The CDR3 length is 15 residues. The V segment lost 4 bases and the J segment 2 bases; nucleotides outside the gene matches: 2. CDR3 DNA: TGTGCCAGCAGCTGGACTAGCGGGATACAAGAGACCCAGTACTTC. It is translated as CASSWTSGIQETQYF.

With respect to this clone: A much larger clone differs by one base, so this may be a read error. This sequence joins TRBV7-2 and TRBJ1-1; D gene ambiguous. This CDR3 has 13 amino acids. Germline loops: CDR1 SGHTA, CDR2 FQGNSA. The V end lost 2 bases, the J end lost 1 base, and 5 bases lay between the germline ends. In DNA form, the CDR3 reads TGTGCCAGCAGCTTATGGACGAACACTGAAGCTTTCTTT. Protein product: CASSLWTNTEAFF. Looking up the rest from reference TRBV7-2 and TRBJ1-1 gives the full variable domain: GAGVSQSPSNKVTEKGKDVELRCDPISGHTALYWYRQSLGQGLEFLIYFQGNSAPDKSGLPSDRFSAERTGGSVSTLTIQRTQQEDSAVYLCASSLWTNTEAFFGQGTRLTVV.

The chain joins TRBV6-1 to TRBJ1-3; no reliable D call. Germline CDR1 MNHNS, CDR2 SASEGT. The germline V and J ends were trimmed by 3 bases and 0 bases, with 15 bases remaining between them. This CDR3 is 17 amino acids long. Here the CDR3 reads CASSDKVEQSSGNTIYF. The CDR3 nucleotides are TGTGCCAGCAGTGATAAAGTGGAACAGAGCTCTGGAAACACCATATATTTT.

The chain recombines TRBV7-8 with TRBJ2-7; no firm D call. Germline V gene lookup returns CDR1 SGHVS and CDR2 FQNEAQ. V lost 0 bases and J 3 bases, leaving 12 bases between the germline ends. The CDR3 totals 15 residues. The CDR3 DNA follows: TGTGCCAGCAGCTTAGCTTCCGCTGGTGGCTACGAGCAGTACTTC. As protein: CASSLASAGGYEQYF.

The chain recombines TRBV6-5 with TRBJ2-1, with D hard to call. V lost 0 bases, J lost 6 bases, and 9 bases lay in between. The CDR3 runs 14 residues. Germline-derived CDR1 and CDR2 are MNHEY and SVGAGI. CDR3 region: CASSYSDPSNEQFF. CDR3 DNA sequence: TGTGCCAGCAGTTACTCTGACCCGTCCAATGAGCAGTTCTTC.

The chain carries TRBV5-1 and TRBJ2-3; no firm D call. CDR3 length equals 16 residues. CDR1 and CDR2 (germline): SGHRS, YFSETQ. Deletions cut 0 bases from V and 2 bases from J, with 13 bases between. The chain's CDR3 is CASSLDGVAVTDTQYF. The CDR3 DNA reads TGCGCCAGCAGCTTGGATGGCGTAGCCGTCACAGATACGCAGTATTTT.

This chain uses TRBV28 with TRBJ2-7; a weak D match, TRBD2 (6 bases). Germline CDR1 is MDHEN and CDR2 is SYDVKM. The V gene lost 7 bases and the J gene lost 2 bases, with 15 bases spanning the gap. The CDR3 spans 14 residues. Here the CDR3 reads CASTGVVATYEQYF. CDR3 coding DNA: TGTGCCAGCACGGGGGTAGTAGCAACCTACGAGCAGTACTTC.